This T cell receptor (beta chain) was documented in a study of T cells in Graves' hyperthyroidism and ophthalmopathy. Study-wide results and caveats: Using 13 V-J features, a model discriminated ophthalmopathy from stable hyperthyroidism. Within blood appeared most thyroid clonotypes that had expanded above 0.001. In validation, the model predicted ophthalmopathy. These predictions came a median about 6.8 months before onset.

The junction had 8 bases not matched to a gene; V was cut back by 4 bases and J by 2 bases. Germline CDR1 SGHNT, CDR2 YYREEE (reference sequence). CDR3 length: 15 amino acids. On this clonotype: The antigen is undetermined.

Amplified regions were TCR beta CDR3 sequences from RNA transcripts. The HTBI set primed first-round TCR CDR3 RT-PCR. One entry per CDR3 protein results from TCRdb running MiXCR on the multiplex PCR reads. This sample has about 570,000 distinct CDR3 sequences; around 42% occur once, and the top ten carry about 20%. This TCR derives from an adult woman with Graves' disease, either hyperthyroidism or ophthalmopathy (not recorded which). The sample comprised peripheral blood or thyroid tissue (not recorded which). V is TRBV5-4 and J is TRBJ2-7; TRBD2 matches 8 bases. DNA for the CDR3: TGTGCCAGCAGCACTACTAGCGGCTCCACCTACGAGCAGTACTTC. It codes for CASSTTSGSTYEQYF.